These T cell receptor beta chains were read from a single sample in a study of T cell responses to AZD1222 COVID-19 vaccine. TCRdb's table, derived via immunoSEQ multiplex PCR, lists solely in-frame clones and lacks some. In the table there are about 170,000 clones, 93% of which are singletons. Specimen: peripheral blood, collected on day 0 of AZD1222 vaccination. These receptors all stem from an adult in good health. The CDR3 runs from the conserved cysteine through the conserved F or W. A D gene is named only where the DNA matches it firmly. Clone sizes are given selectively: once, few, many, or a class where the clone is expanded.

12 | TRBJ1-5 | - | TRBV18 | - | CASSLNNQPQHF | TGTGCCAGCTCACTCAACAATCAGCCCCAGCATTTT
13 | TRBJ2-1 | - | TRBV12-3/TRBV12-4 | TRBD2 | CASSGTSGYEQFF | TGTGCCAGCAGTGGGACTAGCGGGTATGAGCAGTTCTTC
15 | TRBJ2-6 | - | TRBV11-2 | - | CASSLPPGGANVLTF | TGTGCCAGCAGCCTACCCCCGGGAGGGGCCAACGTCCTGACTTTC
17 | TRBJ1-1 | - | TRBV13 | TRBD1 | CASSLDRTGAKNTEAFF | TGTGCCAGCAGCTTAGACCGGACAGGGGCTAAGAACACTGAAGCTTTCTTT
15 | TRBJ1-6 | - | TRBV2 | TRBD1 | CASRAGQVYNSPLHF | TGTGCCAGCAGAGCCGGACAGGTCTATAATTCACCCCTCCACTTT
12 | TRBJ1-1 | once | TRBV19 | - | CASSITGTEAFF | TGTGCCAGTAGTATCACCGGCACTGAAGCTTTCTTT
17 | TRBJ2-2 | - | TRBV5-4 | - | CASSLVQGIRNTGELFF | TGTGCCAGCAGCTTGGTACAGGGCATTCGGAACACCGGGGAGCTGTTTTTT
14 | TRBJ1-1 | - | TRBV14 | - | CASSQDRGITEAFF | TGTGCCAGCAGCCAAGACCGGGGGATCACTGAAGCTTTCTTT
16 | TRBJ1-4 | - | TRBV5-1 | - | CASSRLEGMPNEKLFF | TGCGCCAGCAGCCGCCTAGAGGGGATGCCTAATGAAAAACTGTTTTTT
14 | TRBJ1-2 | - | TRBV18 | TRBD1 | CASSPPGQGRSYTF | TGTGCCAGCTCACCCCCGGGACAGGGTAGAAGCTACACCTTC
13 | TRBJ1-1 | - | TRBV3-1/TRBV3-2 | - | CASSRGGSAEAFF | TGTGCCAGCAGCCGAGGGGGGTCGGCTGAAGCTTTCTTT
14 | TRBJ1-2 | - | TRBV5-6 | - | CASSLVRAPYGYTF | TGTGCCAGCAGCTTGGTGAGGGCCCCCTATGGCTACACCTTC
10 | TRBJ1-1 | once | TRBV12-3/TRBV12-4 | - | CASSLKVAFF | TGTGCCAGCAGTTTAAAGGTAGCTTTCTTT
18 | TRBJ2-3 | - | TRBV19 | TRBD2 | CASSIDSPGLAGLGTQYF | TGTGCCAGTAGTATAGATTCTCCGGGACTAGCGGGATTGGGTACGCAGTATTTT
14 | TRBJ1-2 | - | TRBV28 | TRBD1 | CASRSGQGIGGYTF | TGTGCCAGCCGATCAGGACAGGGAATCGGTGGCTACACCTTC
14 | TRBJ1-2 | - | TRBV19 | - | CASSISRRAYGYTF | TGTGCCAGTAGTATAAGTCGGAGGGCCTATGGCTACACCTTC
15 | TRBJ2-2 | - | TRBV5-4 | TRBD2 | CASTTGTSGFGELFF | TGTGCCAGCACCACCGGGACTAGCGGATTCGGGGAGCTGTTTTTT
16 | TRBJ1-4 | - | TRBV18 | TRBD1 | CASSLRGTGINEKLFF | TGTGCCAGCTCACTAAGAGGGACAGGGATAAATGAAAAACTGTTTTTT
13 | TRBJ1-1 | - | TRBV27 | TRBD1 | CASSFGRGQQAFF | TGTGCCAGCAGTTTTGGCAGGGGGCAACAAGCTTTCTTT
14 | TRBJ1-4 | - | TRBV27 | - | CASSFRGTNEKLFF | TGTGCCAGCAGTTTTCGGGGGACTAATGAAAAACTGTTTTTT
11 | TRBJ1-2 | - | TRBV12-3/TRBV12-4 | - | CASSTSYGYTF | TGTGCCAGCTCCACCAGCTATGGCTACACCTTC
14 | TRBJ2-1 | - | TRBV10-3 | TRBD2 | CAINTSGGTREQFF | TGTGCCATCAATACTAGCGGGGGGACCCGAGAGCAGTTCTTC
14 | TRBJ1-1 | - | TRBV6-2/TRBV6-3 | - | CASSYADSNTEAFF | TGTGCCAGCAGTTACGCGGACAGTAACACTGAAGCTTTCTTT
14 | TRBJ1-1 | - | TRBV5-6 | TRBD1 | CASSWTGENTEAFF | TGTGCCAGCAGCTGGACAGGGGAAAACACTGAAGCTTTCTTT
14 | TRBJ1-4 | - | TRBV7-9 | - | CASKSLVPNEKLFF | TGTGCCAGCAAGTCGTTGGTGCCAAATGAAAAACTGTTTTTT
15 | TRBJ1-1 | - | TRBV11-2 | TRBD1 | CASSFGTVMNTEAFF | TGTGCCAGCAGCTTTGGGACAGTCATGAACACTGAAGCTTTCTTT
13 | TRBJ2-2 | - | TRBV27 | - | CASRASLTGELFF | TGTGCCAGCAGGGCTAGCCTCACCGGGGAGCTGTTTTTT
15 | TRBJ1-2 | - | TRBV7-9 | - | CASSLGAGGDYGYTF | TGTGCCAGCAGCCTAGGCGCGGGGGGCGACTATGGCTACACCTTC
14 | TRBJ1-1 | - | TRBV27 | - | CASSIQGINTEAFF | TGTGCCAGCAGTATCCAGGGTATAAACACTGAAGCTTTCTTT
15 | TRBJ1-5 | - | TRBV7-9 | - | CASSRLTIPNQPQHF | TGTGCCAGCAGCCGCCTGACTATCCCCAATCAGCCCCAGCATTTT
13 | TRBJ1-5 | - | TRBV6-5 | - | CASRYGNNQPQHF | TGTGCCAGCAGGTACGGAAACAATCAGCCCCAGCATTTT
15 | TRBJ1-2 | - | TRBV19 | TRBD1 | CASSIWGTGYYGYTF | TGTGCCAGTAGTATTTGGGGGACAGGGTACTATGGCTACACCTTC
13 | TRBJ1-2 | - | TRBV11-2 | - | CASSLVGGYGYTF | TGTGCCAGCAGCTTAGTGGGGGGGTATGGCTACACCTTC
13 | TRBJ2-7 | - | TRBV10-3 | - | CAISDLGGLEQYF | TGTGCCATCAGTGACCTCGGCGGGCTCGAGCAGTACTTC
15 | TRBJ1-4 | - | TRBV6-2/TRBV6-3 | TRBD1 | CASSLTGAVGEKLFF | TGTGCCAGCAGCCTTACAGGGGCCGTGGGTGAAAAACTGTTTTTT
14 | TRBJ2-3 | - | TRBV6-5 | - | CASNGGADTDTQYF | TGTGCCAGCAACGGGGGAGCGGACACAGATACGCAGTATTTT
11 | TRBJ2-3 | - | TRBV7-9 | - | CASRGRKGQYF | TGTGCCAGCAGAGGTAGAAAAGGGCAGTATTTT
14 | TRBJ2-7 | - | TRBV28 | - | CASSLRDVSYEQYF | TGTGCCAGCAGCCTCCGGGACGTCTCCTACGAGCAGTACTTC
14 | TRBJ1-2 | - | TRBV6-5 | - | CASSRVATNYGYTF | TGTGCCAGCAGCCGGGTAGCCACTAACTATGGCTACACCTTC
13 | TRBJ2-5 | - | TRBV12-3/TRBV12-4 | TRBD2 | CASRTSGLETQYF | TGTGCCAGCAGGACTAGCGGTCTAGAGACCCAGTACTTC
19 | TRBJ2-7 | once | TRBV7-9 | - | CASSQGTGTGRTSSYEQYF | TGTGCCAGCAGTCAAGGTACCGGGACTGGACGGACAAGCTCCTACGAGCAGTACTTC
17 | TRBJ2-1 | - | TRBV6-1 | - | CASSESPGGGSYNEQFF | TGTGCCAGCAGTGAATCTCCGGGGGGCGGCTCCTACAATGAGCAGTTCTTC
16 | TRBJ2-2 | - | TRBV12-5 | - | CASGFLETANTGELFF | TGTGCTAGTGGTTTCCTAGAGACAGCTAACACCGGGGAGCTGTTTTTT
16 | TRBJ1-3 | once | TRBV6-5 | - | CASSYSSYASGNTIYF | TGTGCCAGCAGTTACTCGAGTTATGCCTCTGGAAACACCATATATTTT
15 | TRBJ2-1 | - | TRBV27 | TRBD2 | CASLDGGSSYNEQFF | TGTGCCAGTCTCGACGGGGGGAGCTCCTACAATGAGCAGTTCTTC
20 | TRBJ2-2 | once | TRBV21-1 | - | CASSKALILAGMENTGELFF | TGTGCCAGCAGCAAAGCGCTTATACTAGCGGGAATGGAGAACACCGGGGAGCTGTTTTTT
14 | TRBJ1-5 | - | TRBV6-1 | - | CASSEYRSNQPQHF | TGTGCCAGCAGTGAATACCGTAGCAATCAGCCCCAGCATTTT
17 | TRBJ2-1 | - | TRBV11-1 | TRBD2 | CASSIASLAGGINEQFF | TGTGCCAGCAGCATAGCCTCACTAGCGGGGGGAATTAATGAGCAGTTCTTC
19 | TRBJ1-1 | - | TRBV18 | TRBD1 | CASSPRGQGGLTGKTEAFF | TGTGCCAGCTCACCACGCGGACAGGGCGGTTTAACTGGGAAAACTGAAGCTTTCTTT